The present T cell receptor beta chain was sequenced within a study of shared T cell receptors in the human thymus. The germline CDR1 and CDR2 sequences are SGHVS and FNYEAQ. The germline V and J ends were trimmed by 1 base and 1 base, with 14 bases remaining between them. The CDR3 has 17 amino acids. Libraries were prepared by immunoSEQ multiplex PCR; TCRdb keeps only in-frame clonotypes and omits some of them. The sample lists 63,000 or so clones; roughly 96% were seen once. This clone has a single count. The chain combines TRBV7-6 with TRBJ1-3; no clear D gene. The sequence came from a human donor. Sequenced: thymocytes. CDR3: CASSLEGLGSSGNTIYF. For the CDR3, the DNA is TGTGCCAGCAGCTTAGAGGGTCTGGGTAGTTCTGGAAACACCATATATTTT. The whole variable domain, remainder taken from reference TRBV7-6 and TRBJ1-3, is GAGVSQSPRYKVTKRGQDVALRCDPISGHVSLYWYRQALGQGPEFLTYFNYEAQQDKSGLPNDRFSAERPEGSISTLTIQRTEQRDSAMYRCASSLEGLGSSGNTIYFGEGSWLTVV.